A single sample gave rise to the 25 T cell receptor beta chains below, sequenced in a study of blood T cell repertoires in COVID-19 (dated by TCRdb to about 2020). Library preparation was by the immunoSEQ multiplex PCR assay. TCRdb holds this immuneACCESS table with in-frame rearrangements only. Some clones are missing; in checked studies, unresolved V genes explain under half, and the rest has no known cause. This sample has about 58,000 clones in its table, and over 75% of those were observed once. The ten most abundant clones make up 13% to 15% of the sample. The specimen was peripheral blood. The receptors originated from a woman aged 60-75 years with active COVID-19.

This clone was detected once. The chain joins TRBV7-2 to TRBJ1-5, with D uncertain. Germline values: CDR1 SGHTA, CDR2 FQGNSA. Trimming left V 1 base short and J 3 bases short, with 10 bases between. The CDR3 length is 15 residues. The CDR3 region has the DNA TGTGCCAGCAGCTTAGATTGGGCCCCCAATCAGCCCCAGCATTTT. Protein product: CASSLDWAPNQPQHF.

The rearrangement joins TRBV2 to TRBJ2-7, with TRBD1 matching 11 bases. CDR3 length: 16 residues. Germline CDR1 SNHLY, CDR2 FYNNEI. Trimming at V came to 3 bases and at J to 4 bases, leaving 8 bases not matched to a gene. The CDR3 loop is CASSDPGTGGRYEQYF. As DNA, the CDR3 is TGTGCCAGCAGTGACCCCGGGACAGGGGGGAGGTACGAGCAGTACTTC.

V usage is TRBV4-3 and J usage is TRBJ1-2; D is perhaps TRBD1 (5 bases). This CDR3 is 13 amino acids long. The germline CDR1 and CDR2 sequences are LGHNA and YSLEER. Between the trimmed V and J ends, which lost 3 bases and 4 bases, there was a span of 9 bases. CDR3 sequence reads: CASSQSGGYGYTF. DNA of the CDR3: TGCGCCAGCAGCCAGTCGGGGGGCTATGGCTACACCTTC.

Written as DNA, the CDR3 is TGCGCCAGCAGCGCGGGGACAGGGGGCCTTGAGCAGTTCTTC. The encoded protein is CASSAGTGGLEQFF. The chain uses TRBV5-1 and TRBJ2-1; 12 positions match TRBD1. CDR1 and CDR2 from the germline V gene are SGHRS and YFSETQ. CDR3 length: 14 amino acids. Losses at the gene ends were 4 bases for V and 9 bases for J; bases not matched to a gene: 5.

CDR3 region: CASSYPMGLAGGTTDTQYF. DNA of the CDR3: TGTGCCAGCAGTTACCCCATGGGACTAGCGGGGGGAACCACAGATACGCAGTATTTT. The chain is built from TRBV6-8 and TRBJ2-3; TRBD2 matches at 15 bases. This CDR3 has 19 amino acids. Per the germline V gene, CDR1 is MNHGY and CDR2 is SAAAGT. V was pared by 2 bases and J by 2 bases, with 8 bases of the junction left unmatched.

J is TRBJ2-5 and V is TRBV3-1 (or the pseudogene TRBV3-2); 13 bases align to TRBD2. V was pared by 6 bases and J by 5 bases, with 9 bases of the junction left unmatched. Germline lookup yields CDR1 LGHDT and CDR2 YNNKEL (reference sequence). The length of the CDR3 is 16 residues. The CDR3 here is CASSPRTSGGVETQYF. The CDR3, as DNA: TGTGCCAGCAGTCCTCGGACTAGCGGGGGTGTGGAGACCCAGTACTTC.

To note about this clone: A junction boundary mismatches the germline segment, possibly from a read error. The rearrangement joins TRBV4-1 to TRBJ2-7; no definite D call. The CDR3 has 13 amino acids. CDR1 is MGHRA and CDR2 is YSYEKL in the germline V gene. The CDR3 coding sequence is TGCGCCAGCAACCAAGATGACGGGTTCGAGCAGTACTTC. This gives the protein CASNQDDGFEQYF.

The chain combines TRBV9 with TRBJ2-4, with 7 positions matching TRBD2. Germline V gene sequence: CDR1 SGDLS, CDR2 YYNGEE. V lost 0 bases and J lost 6; bases outside the gene matches: 15. The CDR3 consists of 18 residues. The DNA for the CDR3 is TGTGCCAGCAGCGTAGGGCAGGGAGGGCCCGTTAGGGCAAACATTCAGTACTTC. It encodes CASSVGQGGPVRANIQYF.

This chain links TRBV6-5 with TRBJ2-7; 7 bases match TRBD1. Germline CDR1 is MNHEY and CDR2 is SVGAGI. V dropped 0 bases and J dropped 0; count of bases not matched to a gene: 5. The CDR3 is 16 amino acids. CDR3 residues: CASSYSIRGLSYEQYF. DNA of the CDR3: TGTGCCAGCAGTTACTCGATAAGGGGGCTCTCCTACGAGCAGTACTTC.

The chain couples TRBV7-9 to TRBJ1-1, with 8 bases fitting TRBD1. CDR3 length: 13 amino acids. V lost 3 bases, J lost 11 bases, and 8 bases stayed unmatched. CDR1 SEHNR and CDR2 FQNEAQ come from the germline V gene (reference sequence). The CDR3 spells CASSFRGPPQAFF. CDR3 sequence (DNA): TGTGCCAGCAGCTTCAGGGGGCCTCCTCAGGCTTTCTTT.

This chain joins TRBV6-5 and TRBJ1-1, with D possibly being TRBD1 (5 bases). CDR1 and CDR2 (germline): MNHEY, SVGAGI. The CDR3 runs 14 residues. The ends were cut back, 7 bases at V and 0 bases at J, with 12 bases in the middle. For the CDR3, the DNA is TGTGCCAGCATAACAGGATCCATGAACACTGAAGCTTTCTTT. This sequence encodes CASITGSMNTEAFF.

CDR3 coding DNA: TGTGCCAGTAGTATCGCCCGCCGGGCTACAGGGTACCACGAGCAGTACTTC. Translation: CASSIARRATGYHEQYF. The chain employs TRBV19 and TRBJ2-7, with a weak D call TRBD1 (6 bases). The V and J ends lost 3 bases and 5 bases respectively, with 23 bases between them. This CDR3 is 17 amino acids long. The germline gives CDR1 LNHDA, CDR2 SQIVND (reference sequence). Based on the CDR3 plus reference TRBV19 and TRBJ2-7, the full variable domain is DGGITQSPKYLFRKEGQNVTLSCEQNLNHDAMYWYRQDPGQGLRLIYYSQIVNDFQKGDIAEGYSVSREKKESFPLTVTSAQKNPTAFYLCASSIARRATGYHEQYFGPGTRLTVT.

The gene calls are TRBV7-2 and TRBJ1-5; possibly TRBD1 for D (6 bases). The V end lost 3 bases, the J end lost 4 bases, and 22 bases lay between the germline ends. Germline-derived CDR1 and CDR2 are SGHTA and FQGNSA. This CDR3 region has 18 residues. The CDR3 coding sequence is TGTGCCAGCAGCTTCCGTTCAAGCAGGGGATACGAGAATCAGCCCCAGCATTTT. This sequence encodes CASSFRSSRGYENQPQHF.

This chain connects TRBV19 to TRBJ1-2; D remains ambiguous. V was cut by 3 bases and J by 2 bases, with 13 bases left in between. Germline V gene lookup returns CDR1 LNHDA and CDR2 SQIVND (reference sequence). This CDR3 has 15 residues. CDR3: CASSILGAGNYGYTF. CDR3 DNA: TGTGCCAGTAGTATTTTGGGTGCGGGGAACTATGGCTACACCTTC.

This clone was seen more than once but under ten times. This chain links TRBV10-1 with TRBJ1-6; D uncertain. Germline V gives CDR1 WNHNN, CDR2 SYGVQD (reference sequence). V was trimmed by 8 bases and J by 7 bases, leaving 12 bases between them. This CDR3 contains 13 residues. The CDR3 DNA reads as TGCGCCAGCCGAGGGCGGGAAAATTCACCCCTCCACTTT. Translation: CASRGRENSPLHF.

The rearrangement joins TRBV5-1 to TRBJ1-1, with 8 positions matching TRBD1. This CDR3 has 14 residues. Per the germline V gene, CDR1 is SGHRS and CDR2 is YFSETQ. V was pared by 6 bases and J by 8 bases, with 12 bases of the junction left unmatched. The CDR3 is CASNPGQGSVEAFF. The CDR3 bases are TGCGCCAGCAATCCCGGACAGGGCTCGGTAGAAGCTTTCTTT.

This clone has just one count. The chain couples TRBV3-1 (or the pseudogene TRBV3-2) to TRBJ2-3, with TRBD1 matching over 7 bases. V was clipped by 3 bases and J by 4 bases; unmatched bases: 7. The germline V gene has CDR1 LGHDT and CDR2 YNNKEL (reference sequence). This CDR3 spans 15 amino acids. The chain's CDR3 is CASSQRTGRADTQYF. The CDR3 DNA is TGTGCCAGCAGCCAGAGGACAGGAAGAGCAGATACGCAGTATTTT.

V gene TRBV6-5 combines with J gene TRBJ2-3, with D possibly being TRBD1 (7 bases). V was clipped by 6 bases and J by 2 bases, with 12 bases between them. Per germline, CDR1 MNHEY and CDR2 SVGAGI. The CDR3 is 14 residues long. The CDR3 is CASSRGTATDTQYF. Written as DNA, the CDR3 is TGTGCCAGCAGCCGCGGGACAGCCACAGATACGCAGTATTTT.

CDR3 sequence reads: CASSSRQGNTDTQYF. CDR3 coding DNA: TGTGCCAGCAGCTCACGACAGGGAAACACAGATACGCAGTATTTT. V gene TRBV7-9 combines with J gene TRBJ2-3; 7 positions match TRBD1. The V segment lost 4 bases and the J segment 2 bases; nucleotides outside the gene matches: 6. Per germline, CDR1 SEHNR and CDR2 FQNEAQ (reference sequence). The CDR3 totals 15 residues.

This chain links TRBV6-5 with TRBJ2-5; TRBD2 agrees at 8 bases. Losses at the gene ends were 6 bases for V and 1 base for J; bases not matched to a gene: 4. Germline CDR1 MNHEY, CDR2 SVGAGI. This CDR3 has 14 amino acids. The CDR3 coding sequence is TGTGCCAGCAGGGGCGGGGGGTCCCAAGAGACCCAGTACTTC. This codes for CASRGGGSQETQYF.

The chain is built from TRBV2 and TRBJ2-2; the D is unclear. The CDR3 loop spans 14 amino acids. The germline gives CDR1 SNHLY, CDR2 FYNNEI. V lost 6 bases and J 0 bases, leaving 8 bases between the germline ends. The CDR3 nucleotides are TGTGCCAGCAGGTGGCAGTCGAACACCGGGGAGCTGTTTTTT. Its protein is CASRWQSNTGELFF.

This chain connects TRBV7-6 to TRBJ1-6; maybe TRBD1 (5 bases). CDR1 and CDR2 (germline): SGHVS, FNYEAQ. The CDR3 is 18 amino acids. V was trimmed by 0 bases and J by 1 base, leaving 13 bases between them. This CDR3 reads CASSLAPPNRSYNSPLHF. The CDR3 DNA is TGTGCCAGCAGCTTAGCCCCCCCAAACAGGTCCTATAATTCACCCCTCCACTTT.

The chain couples TRBV4-2 to TRBJ2-3; the match to TRBD1 covers 7 bases. The V segment lost 0 bases and the J segment 4 bases; nucleotides outside the gene matches: 7. The CDR3 length is 16 residues. The germline gives CDR1 LGHNA, CDR2 YNFKEQ. In DNA, the CDR3 is TGTGCCAGCAGCCAAGATCTTACAGGGGTCCCAGATACGCAGTATTTT. Residues: CASSQDLTGVPDTQYF.

The CDR3 loop reads CASSASITGGEQFF. As DNA, the CDR3 is TGTGCCAGCAGTGCATCCATTACCGGCGGTGAGCAGTTCTTC. The genes are TRBV6-4 and TRBJ2-1; D not certain. Germline V lookup: CDR1 MRHNA, CDR2 SNTAGT. The CDR3 length is 14 residues. Trimming removed 4 bases at V and 9 bases at J, with 16 bases between.

The V call is TRBV3-1 (or the pseudogene TRBV3-2), the J call TRBJ2-3; D may be TRBD1 (6 bases). The ends were cut back, 3 bases at V and 6 bases at J, with 22 bases in the middle. CDR1 is LGHDT, CDR2 YNNKEL, per germline (reference sequence). This CDR3 spans 17 amino acids. CDR3 sequence: CASSQDKAPMGADTQYF. CDR3 in DNA: TGTGCCAGCAGCCAGGACAAAGCTCCGATGGGGGCTGATACGCAGTATTTT.